What follows describes a single TCR beta chain. What it binds is unknown. Assay used: immunoSEQ multiplex PCR; TCRdb lists only in-frame clones, some missing. This sample carries 85,000 to 100,000 clones, around 90% of them seen once, and the ten largest clones take more than 9.5%. These data come from a study of T cell responses to AZD1222 COVID-19 vaccine. Study-level points and caveats: Spike-wide vaccine-associated CD4 TCRs dominated at 160-218 and 743-854. Spike-specific TCR breadth and depth were elevated following two AZD1222 doses.

The specimen comprised peripheral blood, sampled on day 0 of AZD1222 vaccination. This sequence originates from an adult in good health.

The DNA of the CDR3 is TGTGCCACAACCTGGACAGGGAAAGAGAATCAGCCCCAGCATTTT. This translates into CATTWTGKENQPQHF. This chain uses TRBV10-3 with TRBJ1-5; TRBD1 agrees at 8 bases. The trim removed 10 bases at V and 4 bases at J, leaving 12 bases unmatched. This CDR3 has 15 residues. The germline V gene has CDR1 ENHRY and CDR2 SYGVKD.